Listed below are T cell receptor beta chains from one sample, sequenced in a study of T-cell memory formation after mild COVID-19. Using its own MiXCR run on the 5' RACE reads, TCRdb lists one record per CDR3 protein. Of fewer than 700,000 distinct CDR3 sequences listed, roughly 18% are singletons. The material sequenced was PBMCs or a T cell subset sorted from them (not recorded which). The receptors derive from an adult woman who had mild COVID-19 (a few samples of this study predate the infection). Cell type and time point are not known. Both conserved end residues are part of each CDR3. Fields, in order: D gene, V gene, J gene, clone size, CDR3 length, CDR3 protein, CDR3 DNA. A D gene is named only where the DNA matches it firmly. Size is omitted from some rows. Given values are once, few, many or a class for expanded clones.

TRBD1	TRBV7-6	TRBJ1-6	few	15	CASSPTGTGISPLHF	TGTGCCAGCAGCCCCACCGGGACAGGGATTTCACCCCTCCACTTT
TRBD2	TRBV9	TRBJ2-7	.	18	CASSVAPSGAGGPNEQYF	TGTGCCAGCAGCGTAGCTCCGAGTGGTGCGGGAGGGCCTAACGAGCAGTACTTC
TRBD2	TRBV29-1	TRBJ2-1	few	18	CSVLPRQLAGGRVNEQFF	TGCAGCGTTCTACCACGGCAACTAGCGGGAGGTCGCGTCAATGAGCAGTTCTTC
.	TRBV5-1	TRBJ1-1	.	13	CASSIQVNTEAFF	TGCGCCAGCAGCATACAGGTGAACACTGAAGCTTTCTTT
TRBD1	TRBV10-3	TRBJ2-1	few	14	CAINGRGRNNEQFF	TGTGCCATCAACGGCAGGGGGCGAAACAATGAGCAGTTCTTC
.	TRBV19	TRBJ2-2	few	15	CASRPSEGRGGELFF	TGTGCCAGTAGACCTTCGGAGGGCAGAGGCGGGGAGCTGTTTTTT
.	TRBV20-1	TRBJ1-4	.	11	CSARVGEKLFF	TGCAGTGCTAGAGTTGGGGAAAAACTGTTTTTT
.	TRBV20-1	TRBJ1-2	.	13	CSARKDGPYGYTF	TGCAGTGCTAGAAAGGACGGGCCCTATGGCTACACCTTC
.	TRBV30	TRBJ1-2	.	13	CAWSGGVLFGYTF	TGTGCCTGGAGTGGGGGGGTGCTTTTTGGCTACACCTTC
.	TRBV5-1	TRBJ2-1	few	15	CASSGQVSSYNEQFF	TGCGCCAGCAGCGGGCAGGTTAGCTCCTACAATGAGCAGTTCTTC
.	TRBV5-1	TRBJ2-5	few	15	CASSAAGTFQETQYF	TGCGCCAGCAGCGCCGCCGGGACTTTCCAAGAGACCCAGTACTTC
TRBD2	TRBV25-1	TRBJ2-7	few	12	CASTSGTYEQYF	TGTGCCAGTACTAGCGGCACCTACGAGCAGTACTTC
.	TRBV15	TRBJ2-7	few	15	CATSREGDSFYEQYF	TGTGCCACCAGCAGAGAAGGAGACAGCTTCTACGAGCAGTACTTC
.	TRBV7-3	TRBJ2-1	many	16	CASSLIGGASYNEQFF	TGTGCCAGCAGCTTAATAGGAGGGGCCTCCTACAATGAGCAGTTCTTC
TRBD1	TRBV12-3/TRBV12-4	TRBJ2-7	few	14	CASSWGGQGFEQYF	TGTGCCAGCAGTTGGGGGGGACAGGGTTTCGAGCAGTACTTC